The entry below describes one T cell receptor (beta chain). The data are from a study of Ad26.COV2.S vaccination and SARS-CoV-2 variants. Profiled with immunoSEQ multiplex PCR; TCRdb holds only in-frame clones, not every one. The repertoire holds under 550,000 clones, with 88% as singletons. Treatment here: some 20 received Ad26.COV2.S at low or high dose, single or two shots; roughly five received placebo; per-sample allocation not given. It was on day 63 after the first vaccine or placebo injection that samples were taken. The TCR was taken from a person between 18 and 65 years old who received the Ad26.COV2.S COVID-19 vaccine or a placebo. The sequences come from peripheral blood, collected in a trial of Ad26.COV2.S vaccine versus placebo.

CDR3 nucleotide sequence: TGTGCCAGCAGCTTAGTGGGGACAATTGCCTACGAGCAGTACTTC. Its protein is CASSLVGTIAYEQYF. The chain links TRBV7-6 to TRBJ2-7, with a tentative D call TRBD1 (6 bases). This CDR3 comprises 15 residues. CDR1 SGHVS and CDR2 FNYEAQ come from the germline V gene. The ends were cut back, 1 base at V and 2 bases at J, with 12 bases in the middle.